Below, 8 T cell receptor beta chains from the same sample are listed, as sequenced in a study of PD-1 blockade in classical Hodgkin lymphoma. The table came from immunoSEQ multiplex PCR; TCRdb's copy has only in-frame clones and leaves some out. The table lists around 23,000 clones, around four fifths of them singletons. Every patient relapsed after autologous stem cell transplantation, and brentuximab vedotin exposure varied. The sample was peripheral blood mononuclear cells (PBMCs), taken before the second cycle of nivolumab. The receptor source for this set is a human donor with classical Hodgkin lymphoma.

The chain uses TRBV11-3 and TRBJ1-1; D is unresolved. Germline values: CDR1 SGHNT, CDR2 YENEEA. Trimming removed 7 bases at V and 1 base at J, with 10 bases between. The CDR3 totals 13 residues. CDR3 residues: CASNRAKNTEAFF. Here the CDR3 DNA reads TGTGCCAGCAATCGGGCCAAGAACACTGAAGCTTTCTTT.

V usage is TRBV15 and J usage is TRBJ2-3, with D perhaps assigned TRBD1 or TRBD2 (5 bases each). From germline, CDR1 is LNHNV and CDR2 YYDKDF (reference sequence). This CDR3 comprises 15 residues. Trimming left V 1 base short and J 0 bases short, with 8 bases between. CDR3 in amino acids: CATSRGGRSTDTQYF. The CDR3 DNA reads as TGTGCCACCAGCAGAGGGGGACGGAGCACAGATACGCAGTATTTT.

This rearrangement joins TRBV11-2 to TRBJ2-7; D is unclear. The CDR3 is made up of 14 amino acids. Trimming removed 4 bases from V and 12 bases from J, with 22 bases in between. The V gene's germline CDR1 is SGHAT and CDR2 FQNNGV. Here the CDR3 DNA reads TGTGCCAGCAGCTCCACAGATGTGGGCCGTATCGCGTACTTC. The encoded protein is CASSSTDVGRIAYF.

The rearrangement joins TRBV11-3 to TRBJ2-7; 7 bases fit TRBD1. Losses at the gene ends were 5 bases for V and 0 bases for J; bases not matched to a gene: 4. The CDR3 extends over 14 amino acids. CDR1 and CDR2 (germline): SGHNT, YENEEA. The CDR3 region has the DNA TGTGCCAGCAGCACGGGACAGAACTCCTACGAGCAGTACGTC. Its translation: CASSTGQNSYEQYV.

The chain uses TRBV4-1 and TRBJ2-3; D gene ambiguous. V was shortened by 1 base and J by 6 bases, with 14 bases between the two germline ends. The CDR3 runs to 15 residues. Looked up from germline, CDR1 is MGHRA and CDR2 is YSYEKL. CDR3 sequence reads: CASSQVRAYSDTQYF. In DNA, the CDR3 is TGCGCCAGCAGCCAAGTACGGGCCTACTCGGATACGCAGTATTTT.

The genes are TRBV5-4 and TRBJ2-2; maybe TRBD2 (6 bases). Germline V gives CDR1 SGHNT, CDR2 YYREEE (reference sequence). Trimming shortened V by 4 bases and J by 7 bases, and 17 bases separated the two germline ends. This CDR3 region has 15 residues. The CDR3 reads CASSLAFRGNGELFF. The DNA for the CDR3 is TGTGCCAGCAGCCTGGCATTTCGGGGGAACGGGGAGCTGTTTTTT.

The V gene is TRBV30, the J gene TRBJ2-5; 14 bases fit TRBD2. Per the germline V gene, CDR1 is GTSNPN and CDR2 is SVGIG (reference sequence). J was trimmed by 4 bases and V by 5 bases; bases with no gene match: 9. The CDR3 is 16 amino acids. This chain's CDR3 is CAWGRLAGGPRETQYF. CDR3 coding DNA: TGTGCCTGGGGCCGACTAGCGGGAGGGCCGAGAGAGACCCAGTACTTC.

The rearrangement joins TRBV4-3 to TRBJ2-7; D call uncertain. CDR3 size: 12 residues. Germline loops: CDR1 LGHNA, CDR2 YSLEER. The V gene lost 0 bases and the J gene lost 6 bases, with 6 bases spanning the gap. The CDR3 region has the DNA TGCGCCAGCAGCCAAGATCTGGGCGAGCAGTACTTC. Its protein product is CASSQDLGEQYF.